What follows are 15 T cell receptor beta chains derived from one specimen sequenced in a study of T cells in Graves' hyperthyroidism and ophthalmopathy. RNA transcripts yielded amplified TCR beta CDR3 regions. HTBI primers were used for first-round RT-PCR of the TCR CDR3. TCRdb ran MiXCR on the multiplex PCR reads and lists one entry per CDR3 protein. Of about 520,000 distinct CDR3 sequences listed, about 20% are singletons. The material sequenced was blood. The receptor source for this set is a man younger than 35 with Graves' hyperthyroidism.

The chain employs TRBV15 and TRBJ1-6; D may be TRBD1 (5 bases). Germline CDR1 LNHNV, CDR2 YYDKDF (reference sequence). V shed 5 bases and J shed 5 bases, with 13 bases lying between them. CDR3 size: 15 residues. CDR3: CATSGGRSNNSPLHF. DNA of the CDR3: TGTGCCACCAGCGGGGGACGGAGTAATAATTCACCCCTCCACTTT.

This clonotype was found many times. The chain couples TRBV30 to TRBJ2-7; D possibly corresponds to TRBD1 (5 bases). Trimming left V 6 bases short and J 3 bases short, with 15 bases between. CDR1 is GTSNPN and CDR2 is SVGIG in the germline V gene (reference sequence). CDR3 length: 13 amino acids. CDR3 in amino acids: CACGQGPRYEQYF. CDR3 bases: TGTGCCTGTGGCCAGGGTCCGCGCTACGAGCAGTACTTC.

The V and J genes are TRBV6-1 and TRBJ1-2; D perhaps matches TRBD1 (5 bases). From germline, CDR1 is MNHNS and CDR2 SASEGT. V was trimmed by 6 bases and J by 2 bases, leaving 13 bases between them. This CDR3 spans 14 amino acids. Written as DNA, the CDR3 is TGTGCCAGCAGCAGTTTACAGGCGAACTATGGCTACACCTTC. This gives the protein CASSSLQANYGYTF.

This clonotype was counted ten times or more. This chain links TRBV6-2 or TRBV6-3 with TRBJ2-5; D gene uncertain. V dropped 7 bases and J dropped 0 bases, with 12 bases sitting between them. Germline V lookup: CDR1 MNHEY, CDR2 SVGEGT. The CDR3 is 14 residues long. The CDR3 DNA sequence: TGTGCCAGCATCCCGACTGGGTACCAAGAGACCCAGTACTTC. Its protein product is CASIPTGYQETQYF.

For the CDR3, the DNA is TGTGCCAGCATCATCGGACAGGGCTTGGAGACCCAGTACTTC. The encoded protein is CASIIGQGLETQYF. The rearrangement joins TRBV7-8 to TRBJ2-5; 8 nucleotides agree with TRBD1. This CDR3 spans 14 amino acids. The germline V gene encodes CDR1 SGHVS and CDR2 FQNEAQ. With 7 bases clipped from V and 5 bases from J, the junction kept 9 bases outside the gene matches.

This clonotype has a handful of counts. The genes are TRBV2 and TRBJ1-1; D possibly corresponds to TRBD1 (6 bases). Between the trimmed V and J ends, which lost 6 bases and 3 bases, there was a span of 11 bases. Germline-derived CDR1 and CDR2 are SNHLY and FYNNEI. This CDR3 has 13 amino acids. This chain's CDR3 is CASSPEGDTEAFF. CDR3 DNA: TGTGCCAGCAGCCCGGAGGGGGACACTGAAGCTTTCTTT. The variable domain in full, with the rest retrieved from reference TRBV2 and TRBJ1-1, is EPEVTQTPSHQVTQMGQEVILRCVPISNHLYFYWYRQILGQKVEFLVSFYNNEISEKSEIFDDQFSVERPDGSNFTLKIRSTKLEDSAMYFCASSPEGDTEAFFGQGTRLTVV.

This clonotype was found many times. The chain carries TRBV6-5 and TRBJ2-7; D uncertain. This CDR3 contains 11 residues. Germline V gene data show CDR1 as MNHEY and CDR2 as SVGAGI. The V end lost 8 bases, the J end lost 4 bases, and 9 bases lay between the germline ends. The CDR3 DNA is TGTGCCAGCGGGAACGGGTACGAGCAGTACTTC. It encodes CASGNGYEQYF.

This clonotype has only a few counts. The chain combines TRBV20-1 with TRBJ2-7; 12 bases match TRBD2. Germline V lookup: CDR1 DFQATT, CDR2 SNEGSKA (reference sequence). This CDR3 is built from 14 residues. V lost 1 base and J lost 3; bases outside the gene matches: 1. CDR3 nucleotides: TGCAGTGCTAGAGGACTAGCGGGGGACTACGAGCAGTACTTC. Amino acids: CSARGLAGDYEQYF.

This clonotype was detected ten times or more. This sequence may be a read error, since a much larger clone differs from it by one base. The chain joins TRBV12-3 or TRBV12-4 to TRBJ2-5; D not resolved. This CDR3 contains 12 residues. Trimming took off 6 bases at V and 5 bases at J, with 10 bases between the two ends. The CDR3 protein is CASSSSEETQYF. In nucleotides, the CDR3 is TGTGCCAGCAGCTCGTCGGAGGAGACCCAGTACTTC.

The chain couples TRBV11-2 to TRBJ2-5; D remains ambiguous. Germline assignment: CDR1 SGHAT and CDR2 FQNNGV. This CDR3 has 15 residues. V was clipped by 5 bases and J by 0 bases, with 13 bases between them. CDR3 loop: CASSQYRANQETQYF. The CDR3, as DNA: TGTGCCAGCAGCCAATACCGGGCCAACCAAGAGACCCAGTACTTC.

This clonotype was observed at least ten times. The chain recombines TRBV12-3 or TRBV12-4 with TRBJ1-2, with 7 nucleotides matching TRBD1. With V trimmed by 3 bases and J by 6 bases, 4 bases remained unmatched. The CDR3 totals 13 residues. The CDR3 bases are TGTGCCAGCAGTTTCGGACAGGCGGATGGCTACACCTTC. The encoded protein is CASSFGQADGYTF.

This clonotype has ten or more counts. The chain has TRBV28 and TRBJ1-2; possible D gene TRBD1, 6 bases. The V and J ends lost 3 bases and 4 bases respectively, with 12 bases between them. Germline loops: CDR1 MDHEN, CDR2 SYDVKM. The CDR3 is 14 residues long. The DNA for the CDR3 is TGTGCCAGCAGTTTGGGGGGGCTCGGCTATGGCTACACCTTC. Its translation is CASSLGGLGYGYTF.

The chain employs TRBV5-1 and TRBJ2-5; no definite D call. The V and J ends lost 0 bases and 2 bases respectively, with 14 bases between them. The length of the CDR3 is 16 residues. Germline V CDR1 and CDR2: SGHRS, YFSETQ. The CDR3 sequence: CASSLGRWNSQETQYF. Written as DNA, the CDR3 is TGCGCCAGCAGCTTGGGTCGCTGGAATTCTCAAGAGACCCAGTACTTC.

CDR3 nucleotide sequence: TGTGCCAGCAGCTTAGCCCGGCCGGCCCGGCTGACTGGCTACACCTTC. This gives the protein CASSLARPARLTGYTF. The chain combines TRBV7-2 with TRBJ1-2, with D uncertain. Trimming shortened V by 0 bases and J by 7 bases, and 18 bases separated the two germline ends. Germline V gives CDR1 SGHTA, CDR2 FQGNSA. The CDR3 consists of 16 residues.

In its sample, this clonotype was seen many times. V is TRBV28 and J is TRBJ1-1; no clear D gene. Looked up from germline, CDR1 is MDHEN and CDR2 is SYDVKM. V lost 0 bases and J lost 0, with 2 bases in between. The CDR3 totals 13 residues. CDR3 in DNA: TGTGCCAGCAGTTTATGGATGAACACTGAAGCTTTCTTT. This sequence encodes CASSLWMNTEAFF.